This TCR beta chain stems from a study of CD8+ T cells in alopecia areata. Comment on this clone: Its target is unknown.

Sample treatment: oral pan-JAK inhibitor, 5-10 mg twice daily. The sorting of PBMCs gave CD4+ and CD8+ T cells. Trimming took 6 bases from V and 8 from J; bases not matched to a gene: 9. Per the germline V gene, CDR1 is SGHNT and CDR2 is YENEEA. The CDR3 covers 13 residues. Sequencing used cDNA as its template, made by extracting RNA and reverse transcribing it. Assay: immunoSEQ multiplex PCR; the TCRdb copy retains only in-frame clones and omits some. The profile covers under 130,000 clones, with more than 75% appearing a single time and over 8.5% taken by the ten largest. Study observations and caveats: On tofacitinib, scalp and blood still held many of the expanded lesional clones. More clonal than normal scalp was lesional scalp, particularly alopecia totalis/universalis.

Sample: CD8+ T cells sorted from blood, taken between weeks 30 and 35, from a patient treated with tofacitinib. The TCR was taken from a human donor with alopecia areata. The chain uses TRBV11-3 and TRBJ1-1; TRBD1 matches 7 bases. CDR3 in DNA: TGTGCCAGCAGTTACCGAGGGGGCCGCGAAGCTTTCTTT. Translation gives CASSYRGGREAFF.